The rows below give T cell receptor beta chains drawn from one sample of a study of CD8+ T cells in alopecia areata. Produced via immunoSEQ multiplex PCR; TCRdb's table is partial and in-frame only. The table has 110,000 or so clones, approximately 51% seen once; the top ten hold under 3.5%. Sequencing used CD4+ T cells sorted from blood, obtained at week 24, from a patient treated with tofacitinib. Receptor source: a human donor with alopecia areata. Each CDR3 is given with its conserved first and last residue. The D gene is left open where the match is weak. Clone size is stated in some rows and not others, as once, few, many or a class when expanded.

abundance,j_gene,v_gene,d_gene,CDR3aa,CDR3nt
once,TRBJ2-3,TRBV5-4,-,CASSTGGPSTDTQYF,TGTGCCAGCAGCACGGGGGGCCCTAGCACAGATACGCAGTATTTT
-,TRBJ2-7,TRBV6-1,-,CASRQVTYEQYF,TGTGCCAGCCGACAGGTGACCTACGAGCAGTACTTC
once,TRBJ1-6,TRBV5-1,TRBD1,CASSKGARYASPLHF,TGCGCCAGCAGCAAGGGGGCCCGTTACGCTTCACCCCTCCACTTT
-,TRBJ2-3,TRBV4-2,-,CASSQARGQADTQYF,TGTGCCAGCAGCCAAGCGCGGGGGCAGGCAGATACGCAGTATTTT
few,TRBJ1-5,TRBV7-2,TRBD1,CASSLTGGIQHF,TGTGCCAGCAGCTTGACAGGGGGCATCCAGCATTTT
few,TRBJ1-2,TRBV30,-,CAWSRSFGYTF,TGTGCCTGGAGTAGATCGTTTGGCTACACCTTC
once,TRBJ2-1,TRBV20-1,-,CSARILNEQFF,TGCAGTGCTAGGATACTCAATGAGCAGTTCTTC
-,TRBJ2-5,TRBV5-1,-,CASSLNRWIKTQYF,TGCGCCAGCAGCTTGAACCGTTGGATAAAGACCCAGTACTTC
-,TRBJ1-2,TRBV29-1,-,CSVEPREAGTNYGYTF,TGCAGCGTTGAACCTAGGGAGGCAGGGACGAACTATGGCTACACCTTC
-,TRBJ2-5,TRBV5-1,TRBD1,CASSLVGQGASETQYF,TGCGCCAGCAGCTTGGTGGGACAGGGGGCTTCAGAGACCCAGTACTTC
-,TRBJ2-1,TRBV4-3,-,CASSQEGSSYNEQFF,TGCGCCAGCAGCCAAGAGGGGAGCTCCTACAATGAGCAGTTCTTC
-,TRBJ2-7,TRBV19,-,CASSTGTRTYEQYF,TGTGCCAGTAGTACCGGGACACGGACCTACGAGCAGTACTTC
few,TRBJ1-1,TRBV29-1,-,CSVEEWAGTGYTEAFF,TGCAGCGTTGAGGAGTGGGCAGGGACCGGTTACACTGAAGCTTTCTTT
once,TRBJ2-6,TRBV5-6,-,CASSFRVSGANVLTF,TGTGCCAGCAGCTTCCGAGTATCTGGGGCCAACGTCCTGACTTTC
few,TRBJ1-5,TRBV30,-,CAWGPTGDQPQHF,TGTGCCTGGGGTCCGACAGGCGATCAGCCCCAGCATTTT
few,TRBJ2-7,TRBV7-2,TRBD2,CASSPRGSGVLYEQYF,TGTGCCAGCAGCCCGAGGGGTAGCGGGGTTTTGTACGAGCAGTACTTC
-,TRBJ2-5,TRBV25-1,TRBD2,CASSEYRTSAEETQYF,TGTGCCAGCAGTGAATATAGGACTAGTGCTGAAGAGACCCAGTACTTC
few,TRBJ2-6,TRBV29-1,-,CSAARESGANVLTF,TGCAGCGCTGCCAGGGAGTCTGGGGCCAACGTCCTGACTTTC